The 23 T cell receptor beta chains below come from one sample, sequenced in a study of blood T cell repertoires in COVID-19. Data came from immunoSEQ multiplex PCR; TCRdb stores just in-frame clones and leaves some out. The data contain 250,000 or so clones, approximately 86% of them singletons. Specimen: peripheral blood. The receptors originated from a man aged 35 to 55 with active or convalescent COVID-19.

The chain joins TRBV28 to TRBJ1-5; no clear D gene. The CDR3 runs 15 residues. Trimming shortened V by 2 bases and J by 6 bases, and 14 bases separated the two germline ends. CDR1 and CDR2 from the germline V gene are MDHEN and SYDVKM. The CDR3 bases are TGTGCCAGCAGTTTAGAACCCCTGACGGGTCAGCCCCAGCATTTT. Its translation is CASSLEPLTGQPQHF. Complete variable domain (other parts from reference TRBV28 and TRBJ1-5): DVKVTQSSRYLVKRTGEKVFLECVQDMDHENMFWYRQDPGLGLRLIYFSYDVKMKEKGDIPEGYSVSREKKERFSLILESASTNQTSMYLCASSLEPLTGQPQHFGDGTRLSIL.

V and J are TRBV18 and TRBJ1-6; 10 nucleotides line up with TRBD1. This CDR3 has 15 residues. Germline-derived CDR1 and CDR2 are KGHSH and LQKENI. After removal of 0 bases from V and 12 bases from J, the junction contained 5 bases not matched to a gene. CDR3 coding DNA: TGTGCCAGCTCACCACCGGACAGGGGGACGGAACCCCTCCACTTT. Protein: CASSPPDRGTEPLHF.

In DNA form, the CDR3 reads TGTGCCAGCAGCTTAGCAGAACAAGAGACCCAGTACTTC. Translating gives CASSLAEQETQYF. The V and J genes are TRBV13 and TRBJ2-5; no definite D call. The CDR3 is made up of 13 amino acids. Per the germline V gene, CDR1 is PRHDT and CDR2 is FYEKMQ (reference sequence). The germline V and J ends were trimmed by 1 base and 2 bases, with 5 bases remaining between them.

This clone appeared once. This chain connects TRBV6-5 to TRBJ1-5, with 8 bases that match TRBD1. The germline gives CDR1 MNHEY, CDR2 SVGAGI. CDR3 length equals 14 residues. The ends lost 10 bases at V and 3 bases at J; junction bases unmatched: 8. The CDR3 DNA follows: TGTGCCATGTTCAGGGGGCATTACAATCAGCCCCAGCATTTT. As protein: CAMFRGHYNQPQHF.

The chain links TRBV5-1 to TRBJ2-2; D not resolved. CDR1 and CDR2 from the germline V gene are SGHRS and YFSETQ. The CDR3 is 13 amino acids. Deletions cut 6 bases from V and 3 bases from J, with 9 bases between. CDR3 bases: TGCGCCAGCAACCCACTGGACACCGGGGAGCTGTTTTTT. Translation: CASNPLDTGELFF. Using reference TRBV5-1 and TRBJ2-2 for the parts outside the CDR3, the full variable domain is KAGVTQTPRYLIKTRGQQVTLSCSPISGHRSVSWYQQTPGQGLQFLFEYFSETQRNKGNFPGRFSGRQFSNSRSEMNVSTLELGDSALYLCASNPLDTGELFFGEGSRLTVL.

The chain uses TRBV5-1 and TRBJ2-3, with 14 bases that match TRBD2. Trimming cost V 5 bases and J 3 bases; bases outside gene matches: 5. Germline CDR1 and CDR2: SGHRS and YFSETQ. The CDR3 sequence is 16 residues long. The CDR3 DNA sequence: TGCGCCAGCAGAGGGACTAGCGGGGGATCTACAGATACGCAGTATTTT. Protein product: CASRGTSGGSTDTQYF.

In this sample, this clone turned up a few times. The chain recombines TRBV2 with TRBJ2-7, with 8 bases identical to TRBD2. CDR3 length: 16 residues. J gave up 1 base and V 9 bases, and 14 bases lay outside the gene matches. Germline CDR1 and CDR2: SNHLY and FYNNEI. The CDR3 region has the DNA TGTGCCAGAGCCCAGAGCAGCGGGGGAGGTTCCTACGAGCAGTACTTC. It translates to CARAQSSGGGSYEQYF.

This clone was picked up a small number of times. The chain is built from TRBV24-1 and TRBJ2-3, with D maybe TRBD1 (5 bases). Between the trimmed V and J ends, which lost 4 bases and 3 bases, there was a span of 16 bases. Germline V lookup: CDR1 KGHDR, CDR2 SFDVKD. CDR3 length equals 16 residues. This chain's CDR3 is CATSEVRGSGTDTQYF. The CDR3 DNA is TGTGCCACCAGTGAAGTAAGGGGATCGGGTACAGATACGCAGTATTTT.

In DNA form, the CDR3 reads TGTGCCAGCAGTTCGGCTTGGACAAAGAACTATGGCTACACCTTC. Protein product: CASSSAWTKNYGYTF. This chain uses TRBV6-5 with TRBJ1-2, with D tentatively TRBD1 (5 bases). V shed 4 bases and J shed 2 bases, with 14 bases lying between them. This CDR3 has 15 residues. Germline CDR1 reads MNHEY; CDR2 reads SVGAGI.

The chain combines TRBV18 with TRBJ1-3, with 9 positions matching TRBD1. The CDR3 runs 16 residues. V was pared by 5 bases and J by 2 bases, with 7 bases of the junction left unmatched. CDR1 KGHSH and CDR2 LQKENI come from the germline V gene. The chain's CDR3 is CASSKRTGDAGNTIYF. The CDR3 DNA reads as TGTGCCAGCTCAAAGCGGACAGGGGACGCTGGAAACACCATATATTTT.

V and J are TRBV9 and TRBJ2-7; possibly TRBD1 for D (6 bases). The CDR3 loop spans 15 amino acids. The V and J ends lost 0 bases and 2 bases respectively, with 12 bases between them. Per germline, CDR1 SGDLS and CDR2 YYNGEE. The CDR3 region is CASSVGDKGPYEQYF. As DNA, the CDR3 is TGTGCCAGCAGCGTAGGGGACAAAGGGCCCTACGAGCAGTACTTC.

V and J are TRBV5-1 and TRBJ1-2; D gene uncertain. V dropped 0 bases and J dropped 6 bases, with 15 bases sitting between them. CDR1 SGHRS and CDR2 YFSETQ come from the germline V gene. The CDR3 runs to 15 residues. The CDR3 DNA reads TGCGCCAGCAGCTTGGGCGCCCAGGTTTTGGATGGCTACACCTTC. Its protein is CASSLGAQVLDGYTF.

The gene calls are TRBV5-1 and TRBJ1-1, with TRBD1 matching 11 bases. The CDR3 consists of 17 residues. V dropped 2 bases and J dropped 4; count of bases not matched to a gene: 10. Germline CDR1 is SGHRS and CDR2 is YFSETQ. CDR3 residues: CASSFGTGGIGSTEAFF. CDR3 sequence (DNA): TGCGCCAGCAGCTTCGGGACAGGGGGTATCGGGAGCACTGAAGCTTTCTTT.

This chain uses TRBV5-4 with TRBJ2-7; the match to TRBD2 covers 7 bases. Trimming took 0 bases from V and 0 from J; bases not matched to a gene: 3. CDR1 and CDR2 from the germline V gene are SGHNT and YYREEE (reference sequence). CDR3 size: 15 residues. The CDR3 spells CASSLEAGVSYEQYF. In DNA form, the CDR3 reads TGTGCCAGCAGCTTGGAGGCGGGAGTCTCCTACGAGCAGTACTTC.

CDR3 sequence: CASSLTGDYGYTF. In DNA form, the CDR3 reads TGTGCCAGCAGCTTGACAGGGGACTATGGCTACACCTTC. The rearrangement joins TRBV6-5 to TRBJ1-2; 8 bases match TRBD1. The CDR3 has 13 residues. The trim removed 6 bases at V and 3 bases at J, leaving 3 bases unmatched. Per the germline V gene, CDR1 is MNHEY and CDR2 is SVGAGI.

With regard to this clone: One end of the junction varies from germline; a read error may be responsible. The CDR3 is CASSLLQGNEQFF. Written as DNA, the CDR3 is TGTGCTAGCAGCTTGTTACAGGGCAATGAGCAGTTCTTC. The chain combines TRBV7-7 with TRBJ2-1; TRBD1 is a possible D gene (6 bases). The CDR3 consists of 13 residues. Germline V lookup: CDR1 SSHAT, CDR2 FNYEAQ (reference sequence).

This rearrangement joins TRBV9 to TRBJ2-1; D call uncertain. The CDR3 has 13 residues. CDR1 is SGDLS, CDR2 YYNGEE, per germline. V was clipped by 1 base and J by 8 bases, with 10 bases between them. This CDR3 is CASSVFEADEQFF. CDR3 DNA: TGTGCCAGCAGCGTATTTGAGGCGGATGAGCAGTTCTTC.

The V call is TRBV6-5, the J call TRBJ1-1; possible D gene TRBD1, 6 bases. The V end was cut by 7 bases, the J end by 6 bases, with 21 bases between. This CDR3 is 15 amino acids long. Germline CDR1 and CDR2: MNHEY and SVGAGI. CDR3 sequence (DNA): TGTGCCAGCATCTCAGGAGACAGGTCCATGTCTGAAGCTTTCTTT. This gives the protein CASISGDRSMSEAFF.

This chain uses TRBV2 with TRBJ1-1; D not resolved. Trimming took off 5 bases at V and 3 bases at J, with 10 bases between the two ends. Germline V gives CDR1 SNHLY, CDR2 FYNNEI. The CDR3 loop spans 13 amino acids. CDR3 coding DNA: TGTGCCAGCAGTATAACACCTTACACTGAAGCTTTCTTT. This translates into CASSITPYTEAFF.

In this sample, this clone turned up a few times. The J gene is TRBJ1-2, the V gene TRBV9; TRBD1 aligns across 9 bases. CDR1 SGDLS and CDR2 YYNGEE come from the germline V gene. This CDR3 comprises 12 residues. The ends lost 3 bases at V and 8 bases at J; junction bases unmatched: 2. CDR3 nucleotides: TGTGCCAGCAGCGCACAGGGGGCGGGCTACACCTTC. Amino acids: CASSAQGAGYTF.

The rearrangement uses TRBV13 and TRBJ2-6, with D maybe TRBD1 (6 bases). Trimming removed 4 bases at V and 2 bases at J, with 15 bases between. CDR1 PRHDT and CDR2 FYEKMQ come from the germline V gene (reference sequence). This CDR3 is 17 amino acids long. CDR3 coding DNA: TGTGCCAGCAGCTCCGCCTGGCAGGGGACTGGGGCCAACGTCCTGACTTTC. Translation: CASSSAWQGTGANVLTF.

This clone was found once. The chain has TRBV11-3 and TRBJ1-5; D remains ambiguous. CDR3 length equals 15 residues. The germline gives CDR1 SGHNT, CDR2 YENEEA. Trimming took 5 bases from V and 4 from J, leaving 15 bases between them. In nucleotides, the CDR3 is TGTGCCAGCAGCCCTCGCGGGGTTTGTAATCAGCCCCAGCATTTT. Its protein is CASSPRGVCNQPQHF.

The chain uses TRBV4-1 and TRBJ2-3; 11 nucleotides align to TRBD2. Trimming removed 5 bases from V and 6 bases from J; junction bases left unmatched: 10. CDR1 and CDR2 from the germline V gene are MGHRA and YSYEKL. The CDR3 is 16 amino acids. The CDR3 DNA is TGCGCCAGCAGCACCCGGACTAGCGGGCACCCCGATACGCAGTATTTT. Its translation is CASSTRTSGHPDTQYF.